This passage covers 20 T cell receptor beta chains from one sample sequenced in a study of cytomegalovirus exposure and HLA in healthy donors. The PCR had 60 Vbeta and 13 Jbeta primers. The assay was immunoSEQ multiplex PCR, and TCRdb's table has in-frame clones only and misses some. The sample holds around 200,000 clones, roughly 79% seen once. Sample: PBMCs. Receptor source: a woman under 40 in good health and CMV-seropositive.

The rearrangement uses TRBV4-3 and TRBJ1-5; 7 positions match TRBD1. Germline CDR1 and CDR2: LGHNA and YSLEER. After removal of 3 bases from V and 3 bases from J, the junction contained 2 bases not matched to a gene. CDR3 length equals 14 residues. CDR3 residues: CASSQTGFNQPQHF. The DNA for the CDR3 is TGCGCCAGCAGCCAGACAGGGTTCAATCAGCCCCAGCATTTT.

The chain has TRBV6-1 and TRBJ2-6, with a possible D match to TRBD1 (5 bases). Germline V gives CDR1 MNHNS, CDR2 SASEGT. Trimming cost V 3 bases and J 3 bases, with 6 bases left between them. The CDR3 length is 14 residues. The CDR3 region is CASSEQGGANVLTF. For the CDR3, the DNA is TGTGCCAGCAGTGAGCAGGGTGGGGCCAACGTCCTGACTTTC.

The chain links TRBV29-1 to TRBJ2-1; the D gene is possibly TRBD2 (5 bases). Trimming took off 4 bases at V and 2 bases at J, with 12 bases between the two ends. Germline V gene sequence: CDR1 SQVTM, CDR2 ANQGSEA. CDR3 length equals 14 residues. The CDR3 spells CSVAEELAYNEQFF. The CDR3 DNA reads as TGCAGCGTTGCCGAGGAACTAGCCTACAATGAGCAGTTCTTC.

CDR3 in amino acids: CTVRGGAQETQYF. The CDR3 bases are TGCACTGTGAGGGGGGGTGCCCAAGAGACCCAGTACTTC. The chain couples TRBV29-1 to TRBJ2-5; TRBD2 is a possible D gene (7 bases). There are 13 residues in the CDR3. Germline CDR1 and CDR2: SQVTM and ANQGSEA.

The chain employs TRBV11-2 and TRBJ2-2, with 7 bases that match TRBD2. Trimming took 7 bases from V and 5 from J; bases not matched to a gene: 10. CDR3 length: 15 amino acids. Germline V gene lookup returns CDR1 SGHAT and CDR2 FQNNGV. The DNA for the CDR3 is TGTGCCAGCACGGTGGCGGGAGTGGGTACCGGGGAGCTGTTTTTT. Its translation is CASTVAGVGTGELFF.

The chain has TRBV6-5 and TRBJ1-1; TRBD1 matches 7 bases. Looked up from germline, CDR1 is MNHEY and CDR2 is SVGAGI. This CDR3 has 15 amino acids. With 5 bases clipped from V and 8 bases from J, the junction kept 14 bases outside the gene matches. The CDR3 DNA sequence: TGTGCCAGCAGTACCAGGACAGGTGGTAATACGGAAGCTTTCTTT. Its translation is CASSTRTGGNTEAFF.

The gene calls are TRBV5-1 and TRBJ1-1, with unresolved D. Germline CDR1 SGHRS, CDR2 YFSETQ. With 0 bases removed from V and 6 bases from J, the gap between germline ends came to 12 bases. This CDR3 has 14 amino acids. DNA for the CDR3: TGCGCCAGCAGCTTGGGTCAGCTAGACGCTGAAGCTTTCTTT. This gives the protein CASSLGQLDAEAFF.

The chain employs TRBV10-3 and TRBJ1-2; tentatively, D is TRBD1 (5 bases). The CDR3 spans 12 residues. V lost 4 bases and J lost 7, with 10 bases in between. Germline CDR1 ENHRY, CDR2 SYGVKD. The CDR3 region is CAISGVGGGYTF. CDR3 DNA sequence: TGTGCCATCAGTGGGGTCGGGGGTGGCTACACCTTC.

This clone has more than one count but fewer than ten. V gene TRBV5-6 combines with J gene TRBJ1-1; D is possibly TRBD1 (6 bases). Germline CDR1 and CDR2: SGHDT and YYEEEE. CDR3 length: 13 amino acids. Trimming shortened V by 3 bases and J by 3 bases, and 9 bases separated the two germline ends. The CDR3 protein is CASSSTGHTEAFF. CDR3 DNA: TGTGCCAGCAGCTCTACAGGGCACACTGAAGCTTTCTTT.

The V call is TRBV4-1, the J call TRBJ2-3, with 13 bases matching TRBD2. CDR3 length: 20 residues. Germline V gene sequence: CDR1 MGHRA, CDR2 YSYEKL. V shed 0 bases and J 0 bases; nucleotides not matched to a gene: 9. The CDR3 bases are TGCGCCAGCAGCCAAGATCGACTAGCGGGGGGAAATCCTAGCACAGATACGCAGTATTTT. It is translated as CASSQDRLAGGNPSTDTQYF.

CDR3 residues: CASRPPGQASYEQYF. The CDR3, as DNA: TGTGCCAGCAGACCCCCGGGACAGGCGTCCTACGAGCAGTACTTC. The genes are TRBV6-6 and TRBJ2-7, with TRBD1 matching over 8 bases. The CDR3 length is 15 residues. CDR1 is MNHNY and CDR2 is SVGAGI in the germline V gene (reference sequence). Unmatched junction bases numbered 8, after V lost 6 bases and J lost 1 base.

The count of this clone is one. The genes are TRBV27 and TRBJ1-1; tentative D call: TRBD1 (5 bases). Germline CDR1 and CDR2: MNHEY and SMNVEV (reference sequence). Trimming shortened V by 6 bases and J by 6 bases, and 14 bases separated the two germline ends. CDR3 length equals 13 residues. The CDR3 reads CASRDGAGPEAFF. The CDR3 DNA is TGTGCCAGCAGAGATGGGGCAGGGCCTGAAGCTTTCTTT.

This clone was seen a handful of times. The chain recombines TRBV29-1 with TRBJ2-5, with TRBD1 identical over 10 bases. Germline CDR1 SQVTM, CDR2 ANQGSEA. J lost 5 bases, V lost 3 bases, and 9 bases had no gene match. CDR3 length: 15 amino acids. For the CDR3, the DNA is TGCAGCGTTGATGGGACAGGGGCCCCTGGCGAGACCCAGTACTTC. This codes for CSVDGTGAPGETQYF.

This clone has just a few counts. V gene TRBV2 combines with J gene TRBJ1-4; no firm D call. The germline V gene has CDR1 SNHLY and CDR2 FYNNEI. The CDR3 sequence is 17 residues long. With 3 bases removed from V and 3 bases from J, the gap between germline ends came to 17 bases. CDR3 amino acids: CASSEVDAQAPNEKLFF. Written as DNA, the CDR3 is TGTGCCAGCAGTGAGGTCGACGCCCAGGCTCCTAATGAAAAACTGTTTTTT.

The CDR3 is CASSQGHRGRVSDTQYF. The CDR3 region has the DNA TGCGCCAGCAGCCAAGGTCACAGGGGGCGCGTTTCAGATACGCAGTATTTT. The chain links TRBV4-3 to TRBJ2-3, with 9 bases fitting TRBD1. The germline gives CDR1 LGHNA, CDR2 YSLEER. The CDR3 contains 17 residues. V trimming: 1 base; J trimming: 4 bases; junction bases outside the gene matches: 9.

CDR3 amino acids: CASSWRPAGGKETQYF. In DNA, the CDR3 is TGTGCCAGCAGCTGGAGGCCAGCGGGAGGTAAAGAGACCCAGTACTTC. The chain links TRBV5-4 to TRBJ2-5; 9 nucleotides match TRBD2. Germline CDR1 is SGHNT and CDR2 is YYREEE (reference sequence). The CDR3 is made up of 16 amino acids. J gave up 3 bases and V 3 bases, and 9 bases lay outside the gene matches.

In this sample, this clone turned up once. V and J are TRBV9 and TRBJ2-1; the match to TRBD2 covers 7 bases. The V and J ends lost 5 bases and 4 bases, in that order; junction bases with no gene match: 6. Per germline, CDR1 SGDLS and CDR2 YYNGEE. The CDR3 runs 14 residues. The CDR3 DNA reads as TGTGCCAGCAGTCAGATGGGGGGGTACAATGAGCAGTTCTTC. This encodes CASSQMGGYNEQFF.

This clone appeared a few times. V is TRBV7-6 and J is TRBJ2-7; 7 nucleotides agree with TRBD1. Germline CDR1 and CDR2: SGHVS and FNYEAQ. The CDR3 spans 14 residues. Losses at the gene ends were 1 base for V and 3 bases for J; bases not matched to a gene: 3. CDR3 in DNA: TGTGCCAGCAGCTTAGGGGACAGAAACTACGAGCAGTACTTC. Encoded protein: CASSLGDRNYEQYF. Combining the CDR3 with reference TRBV7-6 and TRBJ2-7 gives the whole variable domain GAGVSQSPRYKVTKRGQDVALRCDPISGHVSLYWYRQALGQGPEFLTYFNYEAQQDKSGLPNDRFSAERPEGSISTLTIQRTEQRDSAMYRCASSLGDRNYEQYFGPGTRLTVT.

This clone has more than one count but fewer than ten. The chain links TRBV5-6 to TRBJ2-2; the match to TRBD2 covers 13 bases. The CDR3 totals 17 residues. V trimming: 2 bases; J trimming: 5 bases; junction bases outside the gene matches: 6. Germline V gene lookup returns CDR1 SGHDT and CDR2 YYEEEE. CDR3 nucleotides: TGTGCCAGCAGCTTTGGACTAGCGGGGGCTCTGACCGGGGAGCTGTTTTTT. The encoded protein is CASSFGLAGALTGELFF.

CDR3 in DNA: TGTGCCACCAGCAGGGAGGGGGGGATAAACGGCCTCTATGAGCAGTTCTTC. This encodes CATSREGGINGLYEQFF. J is TRBJ2-1 and V is TRBV15; TRBD2 is a possible D gene (7 bases). V was trimmed by 3 bases and J by 8 bases, leaving 23 bases between them. The germline CDR1 and CDR2 sequences are LNHNV and YYDKDF (reference sequence). CDR3 size: 17 residues. The full variable domain, completed using reference TRBV15 and TRBJ2-1, is DAMVIQNPRYQVTQFGKPVTLSCSQTLNHNVMYWYQQKSSQAPKLLFHYYDKDFNNEADTPDNFQSRRPNTSFCFLDIRSPGLGDTAMYLCATSREGGINGLYEQFFGPGTRLTVL.